One TCR beta chain is described in this entry. What it binds is unknown. TCRdb passed the reads through MiXCR, listing each CDR3 protein once. This table holds about 900,000 distinct CDR3 sequences, more than 25% found once. This CDR3 is 16 amino acids long. Deletions cut 0 bases from V and 2 bases from J, with 14 bases between. CDR1 is MNHEY, CDR2 SVGAGI, per germline. The sample belongs to a study of T cell repertoires in cytomegalovirus infection. Study as a whole: HLA-B-restricted CMV epitopes that are well studied were used alongside recently identified HLA-C-restricted ones. Carrying CMV and the relevant HLA type showed in public TCR beta signatures.

Points from the study as a whole: HLA-C-restricted, CMV-specific TCR beta clonotypes were dominant ex vivo. Summed frequency of shared TCR beta families picked out CMV carriers who also had the relevant HLA.

The chain recombines TRBV6-5 with TRBJ2-7; no reliable D call. This specimen was cultured CD8+ T cells from PBMCs, taken from culture after CMV antigen stimulation. This sequence was found in a human donor in good health (CMV status not recorded). Some clones in this sample may be carry-over from other donors' samples. In DNA form, the CDR3 reads TGTGCCAGCAGTTACTCTCTGTCCGATGCCCCCTACGAGCAGTACTTC. As protein: CASSYSLSDAPYEQYF.